The following is a TCR beta chain sequence with its context. The antigen is not known. Its ends do not fully match the called genes, so a read error is possible. The sample belongs to a study of cytomegalovirus exposure and HLA in healthy donors. Overall study context: Earlier, fewer than 130 million unique TCR beta sequences were recovered from about 200 million T cells by an analysis. The study's findings and limits: In a later analysis, productive TCRs from donors in an Asian-associated ancestry cluster reportedly carried fewer N-insertions than the cohort mean. As immune exposure information, only CMV serostatus was available. It was likely that a cluster of highly shared sequence variants was a sequencing artifact.

Germline values: CDR1 MGHDK, CDR2 SYGVNS. The CDR3 extends over 14 amino acids. PCR amplification relied on 60 Vbeta primers (plus 13 Jbeta primers). TCRdb's copy holds only in-frame clones and misses some; the assay was immunoSEQ multiplex PCR. The table lists some 150,000 clones, about 85% of them singletons, with more than 2% in the top ten. This chain connects TRBV25-1 to TRBJ1-1, with 7 positions matching TRBD1. The sequence was obtained from a boy between 2 and 15 years old in good health and CMV-seronegative. Source material: PBMCs. Here the CDR3 DNA reads TGTGCCAGCAGTGAATACAGGGGGAACTCTGAAGCTTTCTTT. Its protein product is CASSEYRGNSEAFF. The whole variable domain, filled in from reference TRBV25-1 and TRBJ1-1, reads EADIYQTPRYLVIGTGKKITLECSQTMGHDKMYWYQQDPGMELHLIHYSYGVNSTEKGDLSSESTVSRIRTEHFPLTLESARPSHTSQYLCASSEYRGNSEAFFGQGTRLTVV.